These T cell receptor beta chains were read from a single sample in a study of T cell responses to AZD1222 COVID-19 vaccine. Only in-frame clones appear in the TCRdb table, and some are missing; sequencing was by immunoSEQ multiplex PCR. The sample records over 130,000 clones, around 88% being singletons. Sample: peripheral blood, taken on day 0 of AZD1222 vaccination. The receptors come from an adult in good health. Both conserved end residues are part of each CDR3. A D gene is named only where the DNA matches it firmly. Clone size is not always given. Where it is, it says once, few, many or a class for expanded clones.

cdr3_length: 15
clone_size: NA
d_call: TRBD2
j_call: TRBJ2-1
v_call: TRBV30
cdr3_aa: CAWTSGSHNYNEQFF
cdr3_nt: TGTGCCTGGACTAGCGGGAGCCATAATTACAATGAGCAGTTCTTC

cdr3_length: 14
clone_size: NA
d_call: NA
j_call: TRBJ2-3
v_call: TRBV5-5
cdr3_aa: CASRWLSGTDTQYF
cdr3_nt: TGTGCCAGCAGGTGGCTTTCTGGGACAGATACGCAGTATTTT

cdr3_length: 14
clone_size: NA
d_call: TRBD1
j_call: TRBJ1-1
v_call: TRBV27
cdr3_aa: CASSPNTGGTEAFF
cdr3_nt: TGTGCCAGCAGTCCCAATACAGGGGGGACTGAAGCTTTCTTT

cdr3_length: 18
clone_size: NA
d_call: TRBD1
j_call: TRBJ2-3
v_call: TRBV5-5
cdr3_aa: CASSRVVRDRTITDTQYF
cdr3_nt: TGTGCCAGCAGCAGGGTAGTTCGGGACAGGACTATCACAGATACGCAGTATTTT

cdr3_length: 14
clone_size: NA
d_call: TRBD1
j_call: TRBJ1-6
v_call: TRBV3-1/TRBV3-2
cdr3_aa: CASSPDRANSPLHF
cdr3_nt: TGTGCCAGCAGCCCGGACAGGGCTAATTCACCCCTCCACTTT

cdr3_length: 15
clone_size: NA
d_call: NA
j_call: TRBJ1-2
v_call: TRBV6-5
cdr3_aa: CASSYSGAAHYGYTF
cdr3_nt: TGTGCCAGCAGTTATTCGGGTGCAGCACACTATGGCTACACCTTC

cdr3_length: 13
clone_size: NA
d_call: NA
j_call: TRBJ2-2
v_call: TRBV19
cdr3_aa: CASHQGRTGELFF
cdr3_nt: TGTGCCAGCCACCAGGGGAGAACCGGGGAGCTGTTTTTT

cdr3_length: 15
clone_size: NA
d_call: NA
j_call: TRBJ1-1
v_call: TRBV7-9
cdr3_aa: CASSLAGGTNTEAFF
cdr3_nt: TGTGCCAGCAGCTTAGCGGGGGGTACGAACACTGAAGCTTTCTTT

cdr3_length: 12
clone_size: NA
d_call: NA
j_call: TRBJ1-2
v_call: TRBV7-2
cdr3_aa: CASSSDRYGYTF
cdr3_nt: TGTGCCAGCAGCTCGGACCGCTATGGCTACACCTTC

cdr3_length: 14
clone_size: NA
d_call: TRBD2
j_call: TRBJ2-7
v_call: TRBV9
cdr3_aa: CARELAGLSYEQYF
cdr3_nt: TGTGCCAGGGAATTAGCGGGATTATCCTACGAGCAGTACTTC

cdr3_length: 15
clone_size: NA
d_call: TRBD1
j_call: TRBJ1-2
v_call: TRBV5-1
cdr3_aa: CASSPRQGSGYGYTF
cdr3_nt: TGCGCCAGCAGCCCCCGACAGGGCAGCGGCTATGGCTACACCTTC

cdr3_length: 15
clone_size: NA
d_call: NA
j_call: TRBJ2-1
v_call: TRBV5-6
cdr3_aa: CASSPLGDSGDEQFF
cdr3_nt: TGTGCCAGCAGCCCCTTGGGGGATTCCGGCGATGAGCAGTTCTTC

cdr3_length: 16
clone_size: once
d_call: TRBD2
j_call: TRBJ2-3
v_call: TRBV5-1
cdr3_aa: CASSLGTSATWDTQYF
cdr3_nt: TGCGCCAGCAGCTTGGGGACTAGCGCAACTTGGGATACGCAGTATTTT

cdr3_length: 18
clone_size: NA
d_call: TRBD2
j_call: TRBJ2-1
v_call: TRBV3-1/TRBV3-2
cdr3_aa: CASSQEDLAGDYYNEQFF
cdr3_nt: TGTGCCAGCAGCCAAGAAGACTTAGCGGGAGACTACTACAATGAGCAGTTCTTC

cdr3_length: 15
clone_size: NA
d_call: NA
j_call: TRBJ2-1
v_call: TRBV11-2
cdr3_aa: CASSFRLDLGNEQFF
cdr3_nt: TGTGCCAGCAGCTTTAGACTAGACTTGGGCAATGAGCAGTTCTTC

cdr3_length: 17
clone_size: once
d_call: NA
j_call: TRBJ2-7
v_call: TRBV14
cdr3_aa: CASSPWSGRFSAYEQYF
cdr3_nt: TGTGCCAGCAGCCCCTGGTCTGGGCGGTTTTCGGCCTACGAGCAGTACTTC

cdr3_length: 15
clone_size: once
d_call: TRBD1
j_call: TRBJ2-1
v_call: TRBV2
cdr3_aa: CASPRDRGSYNEQFF
cdr3_nt: TGTGCCAGCCCCCGGGACAGGGGATCCTACAATGAGCAGTTCTTC

cdr3_length: 12
clone_size: NA
d_call: NA
j_call: TRBJ2-1
v_call: TRBV18
cdr3_aa: CASSLLSGEQFF
cdr3_nt: TGTGCCAGCTCACTACTCTCGGGTGAGCAGTTCTTC

cdr3_length: 16
clone_size: few
d_call: TRBD2
j_call: TRBJ2-3
v_call: TRBV7-2
cdr3_aa: CASSFWTSGYTDTQYF
cdr3_nt: TGTGCCAGCAGCTTTTGGACTAGCGGCTACACAGATACGCAGTATTTT

cdr3_length: 16
clone_size: NA
d_call: NA
j_call: TRBJ2-1
v_call: TRBV14
cdr3_aa: CASSQDSPKYYNEQFF
cdr3_nt: TGTGCCAGCAGCCAAGACTCCCCAAAGTACTACAATGAGCAGTTCTTC

cdr3_length: 14
clone_size: once
d_call: NA
j_call: TRBJ1-5
v_call: TRBV30
cdr3_aa: CAWTGGGGSQPQHF
cdr3_nt: TGTGCCTGGACCGGTGGGGGGGGGAGTCAGCCCCAGCATTTT

cdr3_length: 14
clone_size: NA
d_call: TRBD1
j_call: TRBJ2-7
v_call: TRBV24-1
cdr3_aa: CATSSGTGIYEQYF
cdr3_nt: TGTGCCACCAGCTCCGGGACAGGGATTTACGAGCAGTACTTC

cdr3_length: 17
clone_size: NA
d_call: TRBD2
j_call: TRBJ2-7
v_call: TRBV19
cdr3_aa: CASSIQSPSGSSYEQYF
cdr3_nt: TGTGCCAGTAGTATCCAATCCCCTAGCGGCAGCTCCTACGAGCAGTACTTC

cdr3_length: 15
clone_size: NA
d_call: NA
j_call: TRBJ1-1
v_call: TRBV19
cdr3_aa: CASSMQQGGSSEAFF
cdr3_nt: TGTGCCAGTAGTATGCAACAAGGGGGATCTTCTGAAGCTTTCTTT

cdr3_length: 12
clone_size: NA
d_call: NA
j_call: TRBJ1-5
v_call: TRBV30
cdr3_aa: CACGGGNQPQHF
cdr3_nt: TGTGCCTGCGGGGGAGGAAATCAGCCCCAGCATTTT

cdr3_length: 13
clone_size: NA
d_call: TRBD1
j_call: TRBJ1-2
v_call: TRBV30
cdr3_aa: CARENTGERGYTF
cdr3_nt: TGTGCCCGGGAAAATACAGGGGAGCGTGGCTACACCTTC

cdr3_length: 19
clone_size: NA
d_call: NA
j_call: TRBJ2-2
v_call: TRBV30
cdr3_aa: CAWSVQGDFLAGVVGELFF
cdr3_nt: TGTGCCTGGAGTGTACAGGGGGACTTTTTAGCGGGAGTGGTCGGGGAGCTGTTTTTT

cdr3_length: 18
clone_size: NA
d_call: NA
j_call: TRBJ1-3
v_call: TRBV19
cdr3_aa: CASSIMWIKGSEKDTIYF
cdr3_nt: TGTGCCAGTAGTATTATGTGGATAAAGGGAAGTGAGAAGGACACCATATATTTT

cdr3_length: 12
clone_size: NA
d_call: NA
j_call: TRBJ1-2
v_call: TRBV5-6
cdr3_aa: CASSFSDKGYTF
cdr3_nt: TGTGCCAGCAGCTTCTCAGATAAGGGCTACACCTTC

cdr3_length: 15
clone_size: NA
d_call: TRBD1
j_call: TRBJ2-3
v_call: TRBV7-9
cdr3_aa: CASSPTGDSTDTQYF
cdr3_nt: TGTGCCAGCAGCCCGACAGGGGACAGCACAGATACGCAGTATTTT

cdr3_length: 15
clone_size: NA
d_call: NA
j_call: TRBJ2-4
v_call: TRBV10-3
cdr3_aa: CATGAGGLAKNIQYF
cdr3_nt: TGTGCCACCGGAGCGGGCGGGCTAGCCAAAAACATTCAGTACTTC

cdr3_length: 14
clone_size: once
d_call: TRBD2
j_call: TRBJ2-5
v_call: TRBV5-1
cdr3_aa: CASQLAGREETQYF
cdr3_nt: TGCGCCAGTCAACTAGCGGGTAGAGAAGAGACCCAGTACTTC

cdr3_length: 12
clone_size: NA
d_call: NA
j_call: TRBJ1-2
v_call: TRBV30
cdr3_aa: CAWSVGGDGYTF
cdr3_nt: TGTGCCTGGAGTGTAGGAGGAGATGGCTACACCTTC

cdr3_length: 14
clone_size: once
d_call: NA
j_call: TRBJ1-1
v_call: TRBV7-9
cdr3_aa: CASSVTQGSTEAFF
cdr3_nt: TGTGCCAGCAGCGTTACACAGGGAAGCACTGAAGCTTTCTTT

cdr3_length: 16
clone_size: NA
d_call: NA
j_call: TRBJ1-1
v_call: TRBV5-6
cdr3_aa: CASSSGKGRPNTEAFF
cdr3_nt: TGTGCCAGCAGCTCTGGTAAAGGACGGCCGAACACTGAAGCTTTCTTT

cdr3_length: 16
clone_size: NA
d_call: TRBD1
j_call: TRBJ1-6
v_call: TRBV4-1
cdr3_aa: CASSLRGNSINSPLHF
cdr3_nt: TGCGCCAGCAGCCTCAGGGGGAACAGCATTAATTCACCCCTCCACTTT

cdr3_length: 15
clone_size: NA
d_call: TRBD1
j_call: TRBJ1-3
v_call: TRBV2
cdr3_aa: CASREIGTGRNTIYF
cdr3_nt: TGTGCCAGCAGGGAAATCGGGACAGGGAGAAACACCATATATTTT

cdr3_length: 16
clone_size: NA
d_call: TRBD2
j_call: TRBJ2-3
v_call: TRBV4-1
cdr3_aa: CASSQGLAGLTDTQYF
cdr3_nt: TGCGCCAGCAGCCAAGGACTAGCGGGTCTCACAGATACGCAGTATTTT

cdr3_length: 17
clone_size: NA
d_call: NA
j_call: TRBJ1-4
v_call: TRBV6-2/TRBV6-3
cdr3_aa: CASSYPPGRAGEEKLFF
cdr3_nt: TGTGCCAGCAGTTACCCCCCCGGTCGAGCAGGAGAGGAAAAACTGTTTTTT